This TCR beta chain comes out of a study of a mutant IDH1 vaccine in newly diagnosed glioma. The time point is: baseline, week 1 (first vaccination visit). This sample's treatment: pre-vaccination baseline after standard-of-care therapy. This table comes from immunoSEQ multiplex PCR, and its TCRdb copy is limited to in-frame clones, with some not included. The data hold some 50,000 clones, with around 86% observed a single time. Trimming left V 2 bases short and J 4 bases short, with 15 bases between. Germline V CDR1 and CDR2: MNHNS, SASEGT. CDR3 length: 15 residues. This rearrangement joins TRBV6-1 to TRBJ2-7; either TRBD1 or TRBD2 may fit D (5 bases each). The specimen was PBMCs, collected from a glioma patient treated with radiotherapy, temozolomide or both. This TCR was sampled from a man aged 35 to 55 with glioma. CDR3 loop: CASSEFGGMGYEQYF. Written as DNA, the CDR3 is TGTGCCAGCAGTGAATTTGGGGGAATGGGATACGAGCAGTACTTC.